These T cell receptor beta chains were read from a single sample in a study of somatic mutations in cytotoxic T cells in rheumatoid arthritis. Libraries were prepared by immunoSEQ multiplex PCR; TCRdb keeps only in-frame clonotypes and omits some of them. The table lists 20,000 to 25,000 clones, 78% of them singletons, with around 11% in the top ten. The sequencing input was CD8+ T cells sorted from blood. These receptors all stem from an adult with rheumatoid arthritis. Both conserved end residues are part of each CDR3. Fields, in order: clone size, D gene, V gene, J gene, CDR3 protein, CDR3 DNA. The D gene is left open where the match is weak. Expanded clones get a size class; other rows say once, few or many, or leave the size out.

size: .
D: .
V: TRBV7-2
J: TRBJ1-5
CDR3: CASSLGPRPQHF
DNA: TGTGCCAGCAGCTTAGGCCCACGGCCCCAGCATTTT

size: .
D: .
V: TRBV2
J: TRBJ1-3
CDR3: CASSERQAGNTIYF
DNA: TGTGCCAGCAGTGAGAGGCAGGCTGGAAACACCATATATTTT

size: .
D: .
V: TRBV5-1
J: TRBJ1-1
CDR3: CASSLAAGVNTEAFF
DNA: TGCGCCAGCAGCTTGGCCGCAGGAGTGAACACTGAAGCTTTCTTT

size: .
D: TRBD1
V: TRBV19
J: TRBJ2-2
CDR3: CASSEGRDSNTGELFF
DNA: TGTGCCAGTAGTGAAGGTAGGGACAGCAACACCGGGGAGCTGTTTTTT

size: .
D: .
V: TRBV6-4
J: TRBJ2-6
CDR3: CASSDGLSGANVLTF
DNA: TGTGCCAGCAGTGACGGGCTCTCTGGGGCCAACGTCCTGACTTTC

size: .
D: .
V: TRBV10-3
J: TRBJ1-4
CDR3: CAISEPGNEKLFF
DNA: TGTGCCATCAGTGAGCCAGGGAATGAAAAACTGTTTTTT

size: .
D: .
V: TRBV4-1
J: TRBJ1-6
CDR3: CASSPGAYSPLHF
DNA: TGCGCCAGCAGCCCGGGAGCCTATTCACCCCTCCACTTT

size: .
D: .
V: TRBV11-2
J: TRBJ2-1
CDR3: CASSLWGYNEQFF
DNA: TGTGCCAGCAGCTTATGGGGGTACAATGAGCAGTTCTTC

size: .
D: .
V: TRBV4-3
J: TRBJ2-2
CDR3: CASSLQRGSTGELFF
DNA: TGCGCCAGCAGCCTCCAGAGGGGGAGCACCGGGGAGCTGTTTTTT

size: .
D: .
V: TRBV7-3
J: TRBJ2-2
CDR3: CASSSGTTGELFF
DNA: TGTGCCAGCAGCTCGGGGACGACCGGGGAGCTGTTTTTT

size: once
D: .
V: TRBV4-1
J: TRBJ2-1
CDR3: CASSGSQVHGAVNEQFF
DNA: TGCGCCAGCAGCGGGTCCCAGGTCCATGGGGCGGTCAATGAGCAGTTCTTC

size: once
D: .
V: TRBV7-2
J: TRBJ2-2
CDR3: CASSLVHGYTGELFF
DNA: TGTGCCAGCAGCTTAGTTCACGGGTACACCGGGGAGCTGTTTTTT

size: .
D: .
V: TRBV25-1
J: TRBJ2-7
CDR3: CASSDYEQYF
DNA: TGTGCCAGCAGTGATTACGAGCAGTACTTC

size: .
D: .
V: TRBV29-1
J: TRBJ1-4
CDR3: CSVEPRGANEKLFF
DNA: TGCAGCGTTGAGCCCCGGGGGGCTAATGAAAAACTGTTTTTT

size: .
D: .
V: TRBV21-1
J: TRBJ2-7
CDR3: CASSKITGPVYEQYF
DNA: TGTGCCAGCAGCAAAATTACAGGGCCCGTCTACGAGCAGTACTTC

size: .
D: .
V: TRBV27
J: TRBJ2-5
CDR3: CASKTVDGIQETQYF
DNA: TGTGCCAGCAAAACCGTCGACGGAATCCAAGAGACCCAGTACTTC

size: .
D: TRBD1
V: TRBV6-4
J: TRBJ2-2
CDR3: CASALTGGETGELFF
DNA: TGTGCCAGCGCCTTGACAGGGGGCGAGACCGGGGAGCTGTTTTTT

size: .
D: .
V: TRBV7-9
J: TRBJ2-5
CDR3: CASSLLAGDPRETQYF
DNA: TGTGCCAGCAGCTTATTGGCAGGGGACCCCCGGGAGACCCAGTACTTC

size: .
D: TRBD2
V: TRBV19
J: TRBJ2-1
CDR3: CASKGGLAGGRTEQFF
DNA: TGTGCCAGTAAGGGAGGACTAGCGGGAGGGCGCACGGAGCAGTTCTTC

size: .
D: .
V: TRBV2
J: TRBJ2-5
CDR3: CASSEDPGSLETQYF
DNA: TGTGCCAGCAGTGAAGACCCGGGCTCCTTGGAGACCCAGTACTTC

size: .
D: .
V: TRBV15
J: TRBJ1-5
CDR3: CATSRGAGGTQPQHF
DNA: TGTGCCACCAGCAGAGGGGCAGGCGGAACTCAGCCCCAGCATTTT

size: .
D: .
V: TRBV19
J: TRBJ2-7
CDR3: CASPRGVREDF
DNA: TGTGCCAGCCCGCGGGGAGTAAGGGAAGACTTC

size: .
D: .
V: TRBV27
J: TRBJ2-7
CDR3: CASSFPRAPFYEQYF
DNA: TGTGCCAGCAGTTTCCCCAGGGCTCCGTTCTACGAGCAGTACTTC

size: few
D: .
V: TRBV7-6
J: TRBJ1-5
CDR3: CASSLAGGQPQHF
DNA: TGTGCCAGCAGCTTAGCGGGTGGTCAGCCCCAGCATTTT

size: few
D: .
V: TRBV4-2
J: TRBJ1-1
CDR3: CASSQDQENTEAFF
DNA: TGTGCCAGCAGCCAAGATCAGGAGAACACTGAAGCTTTCTTT

size: .
D: .
V: TRBV7-9
J: TRBJ2-3
CDR3: CASSSPPRGFTDTQYF
DNA: TGTGCCAGCAGCTCACCTCCGAGGGGGTTCACAGATACGCAGTATTTT

size: .
D: .
V: TRBV7-9
J: TRBJ2-7
CDR3: CASSLVEGSNEQYF
DNA: TGTGCCAGCAGCTTAGTTGAGGGATCAAACGAGCAGTACTTC

size: .
D: TRBD1
V: TRBV5-4
J: TRBJ1-2
CDR3: CASSQVLGGQGYGYTF
DNA: TGTGCCAGCAGCCAGGTCCTTGGGGGACAGGGCTATGGCTACACCTTC

size: once
D: .
V: TRBV7-9
J: TRBJ2-6
CDR3: CASSLGRSTSGANVLTF
DNA: TGTGCCAGCAGCCTGGGACGCAGTACCTCTGGGGCCAACGTCCTGACTTTC

size: .
D: TRBD1
V: TRBV4-1
J: TRBJ1-2
CDR3: CASSPRQGDYGYTF
DNA: TGCGCCAGCAGCCCTCGACAGGGGGACTATGGCTACACCTTC

size: .
D: .
V: TRBV7-2
J: TRBJ2-7
CDR3: CASSQTSFYEQYF
DNA: TGTGCCAGCAGCCAGACTAGTTTCTACGAGCAGTACTTC

size: .
D: .
V: TRBV7-9
J: TRBJ1-1
CDR3: CASSVDTSMNTEAFF
DNA: TGTGCCAGCAGCGTGGACACTTCAATGAACACTGAAGCTTTCTTT

size: .
D: TRBD2
V: TRBV5-1
J: TRBJ2-1
CDR3: CASSLVPGLAGVYNEQFF
DNA: TGCGCCAGCAGCTTGGTTCCCGGACTAGCGGGGGTTTACAATGAGCAGTTCTTC

size: .
D: TRBD2
V: TRBV6-5
J: TRBJ2-1
CDR3: CASSLAGPGANEQFF
DNA: TGTGCCAGCAGTCTAGCGGGGCCGGGGGCCAATGAGCAGTTCTTC

size: .
D: .
V: TRBV27
J: TRBJ2-7
CDR3: CASSPKGIGFYEQYF
DNA: TGTGCCAGCAGTCCAAAGGGGATTGGGTTCTACGAGCAGTACTTC

size: .
D: TRBD1
V: TRBV4-1
J: TRBJ1-4
CDR3: CASSQGQGTTFEKLFF
DNA: TGCGCCAGCAGCCAGGGACAGGGGACCACATTTGAAAAACTGTTTTTT

size: few
D: TRBD2
V: TRBV6-5
J: TRBJ2-7
CDR3: CASSLSGRVGEQYF
DNA: TGTGCCAGCAGTCTATCAGGGAGGGTAGGCGAGCAGTACTTC

size: .
D: .
V: TRBV19
J: TRBJ1-2
CDR3: CASSPGWGNDYGYTF
DNA: TGTGCCAGTAGTCCCGGATGGGGGAATGACTATGGCTACACCTTC

size: few
D: .
V: TRBV6-5
J: TRBJ1-1
CDR3: CASTPDSIGTEAFF
DNA: TGTGCCAGCACCCCAGACAGTATCGGTACTGAAGCTTTCTTT

size: .
D: .
V: TRBV29-1
J: TRBJ2-1
CDR3: CSVNGYNEQFF
DNA: TGCAGCGTTAACGGGTACAATGAGCAGTTCTTC

size: .
D: .
V: TRBV28
J: TRBJ2-6
CDR3: CASSLTGGQESGANVLTF
DNA: TGTGCCAGCAGTTTAACGGGGGGACAAGAGTCTGGGGCCAACGTCCTGACTTTC

size: .
D: .
V: TRBV14
J: TRBJ1-2
CDR3: CASSQGPGGTASSNYGYTF
DNA: TGTGCCAGCAGCCAAGGGCCCGGGGGAACAGCCAGCTCAAACTATGGCTACACCTTC

size: large
D: TRBD1
V: TRBV5-4
J: TRBJ1-2
CDR3: CATRQGLNYGYTF
DNA: TGTGCCACCCGACAGGGACTGAACTATGGCTACACCTTC

size: .
D: .
V: TRBV7-8
J: TRBJ2-7
CDR3: CASSLRGWGEQYF
DNA: TGTGCCAGCAGCTTAAGAGGGTGGGGCGAGCAGTACTTC

size: .
D: .
V: TRBV6-5
J: TRBJ2-5
CDR3: CASSSLQETQYF
DNA: TGTGCCAGCAGCTCACTCCAAGAGACCCAGTACTTC

size: .
D: .
V: TRBV4-3
J: TRBJ2-3
CDR3: CASSQDRNRVETDTQYF
DNA: TGCGCCAGCAGCCAAGATCGGAATAGGGTCGAAACAGATACGCAGTATTTT

size: .
D: .
V: TRBV27
J: TRBJ2-2
CDR3: CASRKGRASTGELFF
DNA: TGTGCCAGCAGAAAGGGCAGGGCGAGCACCGGGGAGCTGTTTTTT

size: .
D: .
V: TRBV7-8
J: TRBJ2-7
CDR3: CASSPGISPYEQYF
DNA: TGTGCCAGCAGCCCAGGGATCAGTCCCTACGAGCAGTACTTC